This passage covers 30 T cell receptor beta chains from one sample sequenced in a study of blood T cell repertoires in COVID-19. This table comes from immunoSEQ multiplex PCR, and its TCRdb copy is limited to in-frame clones, with some not included. The data show a few hundred thousand clones, approximately 84% seen once. Sequenced sample: peripheral blood. All receptors come from a man between 40 and 49 years old with acute or convalescent COVID-19.

The chain carries TRBV5-1 and TRBJ1-1; D is perhaps TRBD1 (5 bases). CDR3 length equals 14 residues. Germline values: CDR1 SGHRS, CDR2 YFSETQ. V gave up 3 bases and J gave up 4 bases, with 13 bases separating them. The CDR3 bases are TGCGCCAGCAGCTCGCAGGGTTTCGGCACTGAAGCTTTCTTT. It codes for CASSSQGFGTEAFF.

V is TRBV29-1 and J is TRBJ2-1, with 11 bases fitting TRBD1. Germline-derived CDR1 and CDR2 are SQVTM and ANQGSEA. The V gene end was trimmed by 0 bases and the J gene end by 8 bases; junction bases not matched to a gene: 12. The CDR3 consists of 17 residues. Here the CDR3 DNA reads TGCAGCGTTGAAGAGGCCCGGACAGGGGGCAGTTTCGATGAGCAGTTCTTC. This encodes CSVEEARTGGSFDEQFF.

The chain recombines TRBV10-3 with TRBJ2-5; weak D call: TRBD2 (5 bases). In germline, CDR1 is ENHRY, CDR2 SYGVKD. This CDR3 spans 16 amino acids. V dropped 0 bases and J dropped 5 bases, with 16 bases sitting between them. The CDR3 here is CAISESVTGTAETQYF. In DNA, the CDR3 is TGTGCCATCAGTGAGTCTGTAACGGGAACGGCCGAGACCCAGTACTTC.

This clone was observed a few times. The chain links TRBV29-1 to TRBJ1-4; unclear D gene. V lost 4 bases and J 5 bases, leaving 8 bases between the germline ends. CDR1 and CDR2 (germline): SQVTM, ANQGSEA. The CDR3 has 12 amino acids. The CDR3, as DNA: TGCAGCGTTGTCGACTGGAATGAAAAACTGTTTTTT. It codes for CSVVDWNEKLFF.

This clone was detected only a few times. The V call is TRBV6-2 or TRBV6-3, the J call TRBJ1-1; tentative D call: TRBD1 (5 bases). Germline V gene lookup returns CDR1 MNHEY and CDR2 SVGEGT. V lost 1 base to trimming and J lost 8 bases, with 11 bases between them. CDR3 length: 13 amino acids. CDR3 region: CASSYFGTVEAFF. The CDR3 nucleotides are TGTGCCAGCAGTTACTTCGGGACTGTCGAAGCTTTCTTT.

The rearrangement joins TRBV25-1 to TRBJ1-5; D remains unclear. The CDR3 is 16 residues long. Trimming took off 1 base at V and 3 bases at J, with 13 bases between the two ends. CDR1 is MGHDK and CDR2 is SYGVNS in the germline V gene. CDR3 in amino acids: CASSEFEGADNQPQHF. The CDR3 DNA follows: TGTGCCAGCAGTGAATTTGAGGGCGCGGACAATCAGCCCCAGCATTTT. Filled out from reference TRBV25-1 and TRBJ1-5, the complete variable domain reads EADIYQTPRYLVIGTGKKITLECSQTMGHDKMYWYQQDPGMELHLIHYSYGVNSTEKGDLSSESTVSRIRTEHFPLTLESARPSHTSQYLCASSEFEGADNQPQHFGDGTRLSIL.

The chain employs TRBV12-3 or TRBV12-4 and TRBJ2-1; D possibly corresponds to TRBD1 (5 bases). The CDR3 length is 11 residues. The V end lost 4 bases, the J end lost 9 bases, and 7 bases lay between the germline ends. The CDR3 region is CASSWGGEQFF. CDR3 DNA sequence: TGTGCCAGCAGTTGGGGCGGTGAGCAGTTCTTC.

V and J are TRBV5-4 and TRBJ2-1; D is possibly TRBD2 (7 bases). Trimming pared 9 bases from V and 6 bases from J, leaving 19 bases between. The V gene's germline CDR1 is SGHNT and CDR2 YYREEE (reference sequence). CDR3 length: 14 residues. The CDR3 DNA is TGTGCCACCTCTCCCCGGGGGGCCGGCAATGAGCAGTTCTTC. It specifies CATSPRGAGNEQFF.

This clone showed up just once. The V gene is TRBV2, the J gene TRBJ2-3; 8 nucleotides align to TRBD2. CDR1 and CDR2 from the germline V gene are SNHLY and FYNNEI. V lost 7 bases and J lost 3; bases outside the gene matches: 9. The CDR3 sequence is 15 residues long. In DNA, the CDR3 is TGTGCCAGCACGCTCGGGGGGGCAGGTACAGATACGCAGTATTTT. This encodes CASTLGGAGTDTQYF.

This clone appeared a few times. The chain recombines TRBV7-2 with TRBJ1-2; 9 nucleotides agree with TRBD1. V shed 1 base, J shed 4 bases, and the junction held 7 bases outside the gene matches. This CDR3 has 16 residues. Germline assignment: CDR1 SGHTA and CDR2 FQGNSA. The chain's CDR3 is CASSLGPGTGSYGYTF. The CDR3 DNA reads as TGTGCCAGCAGCTTAGGACCCGGGACAGGGAGCTATGGCTACACCTTC.

This chain links TRBV29-1 with TRBJ1-2; TRBD1 aligns across 10 bases. V lost 7 bases, J lost 6 bases, and 8 bases stayed unmatched. Germline loops: CDR1 SQVTM, CDR2 ANQGSEA. The CDR3 contains 13 residues. The CDR3 bases are TGCAGCGCCTGGACAGGGGGTAAGGATGGCTACACCTTC. This codes for CSAWTGGKDGYTF. The full variable domain, completed using reference TRBV29-1 and TRBJ1-2, is SAVISQKPSRDICQRGTSLTIQCQVDSQVTMMFWYRQQPGQSLTLIATANQGSEATYESGFVIDKFPISRPNLTFSTLTVSNMSPEDSSIYLCSAWTGGKDGYTFGSGTRLTVV.

The chain is built from TRBV7-2 and TRBJ2-4, with 7 bases that match TRBD1. The germline V gene has CDR1 SGHTA and CDR2 FQGNSA. The CDR3 has 18 amino acids. V dropped 1 base and J dropped 2; count of bases not matched to a gene: 11. CDR3 bases: TGTGCCAGCAGCTTAGAACCTCCAGGGGGAGTATCCAAAAACATTCAGTACTTC. Translating gives CASSLEPPGGVSKNIQYF.

The V gene is TRBV6-5, the J gene TRBJ1-6; D gene unclear. Germline loops: CDR1 MNHEY, CDR2 SVGAGI. V was trimmed by 5 bases and J by 0 bases, leaving 5 bases between them. This CDR3 region has 14 residues. CDR3 DNA: TGTGCCAGCAGTCCGAGCTCCTATAATTCACCCCTCCACTTT. Residues: CASSPSSYNSPLHF.

This clone was observed once. V usage is TRBV19 and J usage is TRBJ1-2, with a weak D call TRBD1 (5 bases). V dropped 7 bases and J dropped 3 bases, with 12 bases sitting between them. This CDR3 has 13 residues. Germline values: CDR1 LNHDA, CDR2 SQIVND (reference sequence). CDR3 loop: CASKAQGYYGYTF. The CDR3 nucleotides read TGTGCCAGTAAGGCGCAGGGATACTATGGCTACACCTTC.

The V call is TRBV24-1, the J call TRBJ2-7; D unresolved. There are 15 residues in the CDR3. Germline assignment: CDR1 KGHDR and CDR2 SFDVKD. Trimming removed 3 bases from V and 0 bases from J, with 11 bases in between. CDR3 amino acids: CATSDPSRGSYEQYF. Here the CDR3 DNA reads TGTGCCACCAGTGATCCGTCCCGAGGCTCCTACGAGCAGTACTTC.

This clone was recorded only once. The chain has TRBV5-4 and TRBJ1-6; 8 bases map to TRBD1. The V and J ends lost 6 bases and 5 bases, in that order; junction bases with no gene match: 7. The CDR3 loop spans 15 amino acids. Germline CDR1 and CDR2: SGHNT and YYREEE (reference sequence). The CDR3 is CASTTGGANNSPLHF. Here the CDR3 DNA reads TGTGCCAGCACCACAGGGGGGGCGAATAATTCACCCCTCCACTTT.

The chain carries TRBV30 and TRBJ2-1, with TRBD2 identical over 7 bases. Germline trimming cut 3 bases from V and 7 bases from J; bases unmatched to any gene: 0. The V gene's germline CDR1 is GTSNPN and CDR2 SVGIG (reference sequence). The CDR3 totals 11 residues. The DNA of the CDR3 is TGTGCCTGGAGGGGGGGGAATGAGCAGTTCTTC. Translation: CAWRGGNEQFF.

The V and J genes are TRBV4-3 and TRBJ1-6, with D possibly being TRBD1 (6 bases). Trimming took 0 bases from V and 0 from J, leaving 18 bases between them. The CDR3 has 20 amino acids. Germline V gene lookup returns CDR1 LGHNA and CDR2 YSLEER. The CDR3 loop reads CASSQEHAGGSSSYNSPLHF. Here the CDR3 DNA reads TGCGCCAGCAGCCAAGAGCACGCGGGGGGCAGCAGCTCCTATAATTCACCCCTCCACTTT.

The chain is built from TRBV3-1 (or the pseudogene TRBV3-2) and TRBJ2-5; 10 positions match TRBD2. This CDR3 has 14 residues. J lost 3 bases, V lost 4 bases, and 2 bases had no gene match. Germline lookup yields CDR1 LGHDT and CDR2 YNNKEL (reference sequence). The DNA of the CDR3 is TGTGCCAGCAGCCGAGGACTAGCGGAAGAGACCCAGTACTTC. Translation gives CASSRGLAEETQYF.

The sample holds a few counts of this clone. The chain links TRBV5-4 to TRBJ1-1, with D tentatively TRBD1 (6 bases). V was cut by 0 bases and J by 10 bases, with 10 bases left in between. Germline-derived CDR1 and CDR2 are SGHNT and YYREEE (reference sequence). The CDR3 length is 12 residues. DNA of the CDR3: TGTGCCAGCAGCTTGGACAGGGTGCGAGCTTTCTTT. Amino acids: CASSLDRVRAFF.

The chain has TRBV19 and TRBJ1-2; 7 bases are a match to TRBD1. CDR1 and CDR2 (germline): LNHDA, SQIVND (reference sequence). The CDR3 length is 13 residues. The ends lost 1 base at V and 10 bases at J; junction bases unmatched: 6. The CDR3 coding sequence is TGTGCCAGTAGTATAGGGGGGACAGACATCTACACCTTC. It is translated as CASSIGGTDIYTF.

CDR3 coding DNA: TGTGCCAGCAGCTCTCTCGCGGGGGCCAGCACAGATACGCAGTATTTT. It encodes CASSSLAGASTDTQYF. The V and J genes are TRBV2 and TRBJ2-3, with D maybe TRBD2 (7 bases). Germline V gene sequence: CDR1 SNHLY, CDR2 FYNNEI. This CDR3 comprises 16 residues. V dropped 6 bases and J dropped 0 bases, with 16 bases sitting between them.

The chain employs TRBV11-2 and TRBJ1-2, with 9 bases lining up with TRBD1. CDR3 size: 14 residues. The V gene end was trimmed by 4 bases and the J gene end by 9 bases; junction bases not matched to a gene: 9. Germline CDR1 and CDR2: SGHAT and FQNNGV. The CDR3 bases are TGTGCCAGCAGCTCTTCCCGGGACAGGGACCGCTACACCTTC. It specifies CASSSSRDRDRYTF.

The CDR3 DNA reads as TGTGCCAGCAGCTTAAAGGGGGCAGGGGAAAATAATCAGCCCCAGCATTTT. This translates into CASSLKGAGENNQPQHF. The chain uses TRBV7-3 and TRBJ1-5, with 7 bases fitting TRBD1. The CDR3 contains 17 residues. The germline V gene has CDR1 SGHTA and CDR2 FQGTGA. The V gene end was trimmed by 1 base and the J gene end by 4 bases; junction bases not matched to a gene: 10.

This chain joins TRBV3-1 (or the pseudogene TRBV3-2) and TRBJ1-2; D might be TRBD1 (5 bases). CDR1 is LGHDT and CDR2 is YNNKEL in the germline V gene (reference sequence). V dropped 4 bases and J dropped 4 bases, with 13 bases sitting between them. This CDR3 is built from 14 residues. CDR3 residues: CASSLPGFGYGYTF. For the CDR3, the DNA is TGTGCCAGCAGCCTACCAGGGTTCGGCTATGGCTACACCTTC.

CDR3 loop: CASSQPGQVETGELFF. In nucleotides, the CDR3 is TGCGCCAGCAGTCAACCGGGACAGGTGGAGACCGGGGAGCTGTTTTTT. V is TRBV23-1 and J is TRBJ2-2; TRBD1 matches 8 bases. TRBV23-1 is noted as an ORF with a role that remains uncertain. The V gene end was trimmed by 2 bases and the J gene end by 5 bases; junction bases not matched to a gene: 7. This CDR3 contains 16 residues.

The J gene is TRBJ1-5, the V gene TRBV3-1 (or the pseudogene TRBV3-2), with D unresolved. The CDR3 runs 17 residues. Trimming stripped 4 bases from V and 6 bases from J, with 22 bases between. Germline CDR1 is LGHDT and CDR2 is YNNKEL (reference sequence). The CDR3 nucleotides are TGTGCCAGCAGCCCTGGGCTGCAGGCCCGTTTGAGTCAGCCCCAGCATTTT. It specifies CASSPGLQARLSQPQHF.

This chain connects TRBV7-2 to TRBJ1-6; no reliable D call. V dropped 1 base and J dropped 16 bases, with 14 bases sitting between them. Germline-derived CDR1 and CDR2 are SGHTA and FQGNSA. The CDR3 extends over 13 amino acids. The DNA of the CDR3 is TGTGCCAGCAGCTTAGATTTGAGCGGGTTTCTCCACTTT. This encodes CASSLDLSGFLHF.

This chain joins TRBV30 and TRBJ2-2, with 11 nucleotides matching TRBD2. This CDR3 has 14 amino acids. The ends lost 1 base at V and 9 bases at J; junction bases unmatched: 4. Per germline, CDR1 GTSNPN and CDR2 SVGIG (reference sequence). CDR3 bases: TGTGCCTGGAGTGGTCTAGCGGGGGGAAGGGAGCTGTTTTTT. Translated, it gives CAWSGLAGGRELFF.

The chain is built from TRBV27 and TRBJ1-1; no clear D gene. Germline CDR1 is MNHEY and CDR2 is SMNVEV (reference sequence). The CDR3 sequence is 16 residues long. V gave up 4 bases and J gave up 6 bases, with 21 bases separating them. CDR3 nucleotides: TGTGCCAGCAGTTCCCTTGCCCGGGGAGGTCGATCTGAAGCTTTCTTT. Amino acid sequence: CASSSLARGGRSEAFF.